This TCR beta chain was identified in a study of blood T cells in healthy people across ages. Isolation per sample recovered at least 7 million PBMCs. Alongside a J-beta primer mix, a sample-barcoded 5' primer served in a second PCR lasting about 7 to 12 cycles. Each cDNA molecule carried a tag from a template-switch adaptor that contained 12 random nucleotides. TCRdb re-called the 5' RACE reads through MiXCR, storing one row per CDR3 protein. The sample lists 800,000 or so distinct CDR3 sequences, 35% to 50% seen once, with 15% to 20% in the top ten. Note on this clonotype: What it binds is not known.

Study observations and caveats: The CMV status of each donor remained undetermined, and this could have confounded shifts in expanded clonotypes. Unsorted PBMC input precluded a conclusive naive versus antigen-experienced comparison.

This CDR3 has 16 residues. Germline values: CDR1 SGDLS, CDR2 YYNGEE. V lost 4 bases to trimming and J lost 0 bases, with 17 bases between them. The chain joins TRBV9 to TRBJ2-7; TRBD2 is a possible D gene (5 bases). The source is a man older than 75 in good health. The sequencing input was blood. In DNA, the CDR3 is TGTGCCAGCAGCCCACCAAGCGGCCTAAGCTCCTACGAGCAGTACTTC. Translated: CASSPPSGLSSYEQYF.